Listed below are T cell receptor beta chains from one sample, sequenced in a study of cytomegalovirus exposure and HLA in healthy donors. Using immunoSEQ multiplex PCR, the repertoire was profiled, and TCRdb retains in-frame clones only, with some absent. Among 100,000 to 150,000 clones listed, roughly 71% were seen once. The sample was PBMCs. The receptors come from a woman aged 40 to 50 in good health and CMV-seronegative. Both conserved end residues are part of each CDR3. Fields, in order: clone size, V gene, J gene, D gene, CDR3 DNA, CDR3 protein. The D gene is left open where the match is weak. Clone size appears in some rows only: once, few, many, or a class for an expanded clone.

>NA|TRBV19|TRBJ1-2|NA
TGTGCCAGTACCTACTCCGGTGGCTACACCTTC
CASTYSGGYTF
>few|TRBV27|TRBJ1-1|NA
TGTGCCAGCAGTGCCGCGTGGAACACTGAAGCTTTCTTT
CASSAAWNTEAFF
>NA|TRBV6-5|TRBJ2-7|NA
TGTGCCAGCAGTAAAGGGGCCCAGAGCTCCTACGAGCAGTACTTC
CASSKGAQSSYEQYF
>NA|TRBV5-4|TRBJ1-5|NA
TGTGCCAGCAGCCCGGGGGGGAGTCAGCCCCAGCATTTT
CASSPGGSQPQHF
>NA|TRBV28|TRBJ1-1|TRBD1
TGTGCCAGCAGTTCTTTGACAGGGGGGATTCGGGAAGCTTTCTTT
CASSSLTGGIREAFF
>NA|TRBV28|TRBJ2-3|TRBD2
TGTGCCAGCAGTGGAGGACTAGCGGGGGGGCCTTCCACAGATACGCAGTATTTT
CASSGGLAGGPSTDTQYF
>NA|TRBV7-6|TRBJ2-1|NA
TGTGCCAGCAGCTTAGAGGCTAGTTATAACAATGAGCAGTTCTTC
CASSLEASYNNEQFF
>NA|TRBV2|TRBJ2-7|NA
TGTGCCAGCAGTGCCTCCAGTCCCCTTCCCTACGAGCAGTACTTC
CASSASSPLPYEQYF
>NA|TRBV7-9|TRBJ1-1|NA
TGTTCCAGCAGCTACAGCGGAGGGATTATGAACACTGAAGCTTTCTTT
CSSSYSGGIMNTEAFF
>few|TRBV7-3|TRBJ2-2|NA
TGTGCCAGCAGCTTAGGGCGGGACACCGGGGAGCTGTTTTTT
CASSLGRDTGELFF
>NA|TRBV4-3|TRBJ2-7|TRBD2
TGCGCCAGCAGCCGAGAAAGCGGGGGGAACGCCTACGAGCAGTACTTC
CASSRESGGNAYEQYF
>NA|TRBV27|TRBJ1-5|TRBD1
TGTGCCAGCAGTTTGACAGGGTCGGAATTTAGCAATCAGCCCCAGCATTTT
CASSLTGSEFSNQPQHF
>NA|TRBV2|TRBJ1-2|TRBD1
TGTGCCAGCCTTATCCCGACAGGGAACTATGGCTACACCTTC
CASLIPTGNYGYTF
>NA|TRBV27|TRBJ2-7|TRBD2
TGTGCCAGCAGTTTCAAGCGGGGGACCACCTACGAGCAGTACTTC
CASSFKRGTTYEQYF
>NA|TRBV6-5|TRBJ2-7|NA
TGTGCCAGCATCCCGGCGGGGTCCTACGAGCAGTACTTC
CASIPAGSYEQYF
>NA|TRBV6-1|TRBJ2-7|TRBD1
TGTGCCAGCAGTGCCGGGACAGGGGGGAGCGAGCAGTACTTC
CASSAGTGGSEQYF
>NA|TRBV19|TRBJ1-1|TRBD1
TGTGCCAGTAGTCCTCAGGGGGCGCTTATATACACTGAAGCTTTCTTT
CASSPQGALIYTEAFF
>NA|TRBV6-5|TRBJ1-1|NA
TGTGCCAGCGCCCGGGGAGGGAACACTGAAGCTTTCTTT
CASARGGNTEAFF
>NA|TRBV19|TRBJ1-5|TRBD1
TGTGCCAGTAGCCCACAGGGGAACAATCAGCCCCAGCATTTT
CASSPQGNNQPQHF
>NA|TRBV7-6|TRBJ1-2|NA
TGTGCCAGCAGCGCGGGCCCAAACTATGGCTACACCTTC
CASSAGPNYGYTF
>once|TRBV7-2|TRBJ1-1|NA
TGTGCCAGCAGCTTAGAACGGGGGGCGTCCACTGAAGCTTTCTTT
CASSLERGASTEAFF
>NA|TRBV5-4|TRBJ2-7|NA
TGTGCCAGCAGCTGGGGGGGGCGACGGACCTACGAGCAGTACTTC
CASSWGGRRTYEQYF
>NA|TRBV28|TRBJ1-2|TRBD1
TGTGCCAGCGCTGGGACAGGGTCCGATGGCTACACCTTC
CASAGTGSDGYTF
>NA|TRBV28|TRBJ2-3|NA
TGTGCCAGCGGGATAGGGGTACGACATACGCAGTATTTT
CASGIGVRHTQYF
>NA|TRBV28|TRBJ1-1|TRBD1
TGTGCCAGCAGAGGGAACTTGGGACAGGGGACGAGGGGCACTGAAGCTTTCTTT
CASRGNLGQGTRGTEAFF
>NA|TRBV25-1|TRBJ1-1|NA
TGTGCCAGCAGTGTCCGGGACAAAGAAGCTTTCTTT
CASSVRDKEAFF
>NA|TRBV6-5|TRBJ1-5|TRBD1
TGTGCCAGCAGTGAGACAGGGCAGGATCAGCCCCAGCATTTT
CASSETGQDQPQHF
>NA|TRBV11-2|TRBJ1-1|NA
TGTGCCAGCAGCTTCACGGGGGGGAACACTGAAGCTTTCTTT
CASSFTGGNTEAFF
>NA|TRBV7-9|TRBJ1-2|NA
TGTGCCAGCAGCATTACAGGGCAGGGTGGCTACACCTTC
CASSITGQGGYTF
>NA|TRBV5-4|TRBJ2-7|TRBD2
TGTGCCAGCAGCTTGGGGGGGACTAGCGGGTCCCTCTACGAGCAGTACTTC
CASSLGGTSGSLYEQYF
>NA|TRBV28|TRBJ2-4|TRBD1
TGTGCCAGCAGTCTACCACGGACAGGGGGTAACATTCAGTACTTC
CASSLPRTGGNIQYF